This TCR beta chain was observed in a study of T cells in Graves' hyperthyroidism and ophthalmopathy. Amplified TCR beta CDR3 regions came from RNA transcripts. The HTBI primer set was used in a first-round RT-PCR of the TCR CDR3. From the multiplex PCR reads, TCRdb called clonotypes with MiXCR, one entry per CDR3 protein. This table holds around 270,000 distinct CDR3 sequences, roughly 19% found once. With duration under 3 months, ophthalmopathy was active: Clinical Activity Score at least 3, NOSPECS at least 4. This sequence was found in a man aged 45-65 years with Graves' ophthalmopathy. Sequenced input: blood.

For the CDR3, the DNA is TGCGCCAGCAGCCCCAAGGGACTAGCGGGAGATTACGAGCAGTACTTC. Translating it yields CASSPKGLAGDYEQYF. The chain employs TRBV5-1 and TRBJ2-7; the match to TRBD2 covers 14 bases. The CDR3 has 16 residues. Germline assignment: CDR1 SGHRS and CDR2 YFSETQ. Trimming took 4 bases from V and 4 from J; bases not matched to a gene: 7.